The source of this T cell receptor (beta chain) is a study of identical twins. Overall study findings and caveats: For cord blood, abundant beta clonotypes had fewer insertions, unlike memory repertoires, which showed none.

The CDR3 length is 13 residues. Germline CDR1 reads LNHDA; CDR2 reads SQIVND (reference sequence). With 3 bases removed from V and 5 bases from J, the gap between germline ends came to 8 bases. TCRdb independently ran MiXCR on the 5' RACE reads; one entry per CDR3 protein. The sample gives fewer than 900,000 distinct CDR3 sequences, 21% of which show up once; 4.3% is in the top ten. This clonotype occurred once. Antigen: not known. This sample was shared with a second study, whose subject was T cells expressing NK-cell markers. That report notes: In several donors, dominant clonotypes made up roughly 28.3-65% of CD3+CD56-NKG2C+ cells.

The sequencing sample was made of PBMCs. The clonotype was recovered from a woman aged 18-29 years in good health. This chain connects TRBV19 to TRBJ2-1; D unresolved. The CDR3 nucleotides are TGTGCCAGTAGTATTAACAGTGACAATGAGCAGTTCTTC. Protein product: CASSINSDNEQFF. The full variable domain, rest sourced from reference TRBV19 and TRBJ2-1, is DGGITQSPKYLFRKEGQNVTLSCEQNLNHDAMYWYRQDPGQGLRLIYYSQIVNDFQKGDIAEGYSVSREKKESFPLTVTSAQKNPTAFYLCASSINSDNEQFFGPGTRLTVL.